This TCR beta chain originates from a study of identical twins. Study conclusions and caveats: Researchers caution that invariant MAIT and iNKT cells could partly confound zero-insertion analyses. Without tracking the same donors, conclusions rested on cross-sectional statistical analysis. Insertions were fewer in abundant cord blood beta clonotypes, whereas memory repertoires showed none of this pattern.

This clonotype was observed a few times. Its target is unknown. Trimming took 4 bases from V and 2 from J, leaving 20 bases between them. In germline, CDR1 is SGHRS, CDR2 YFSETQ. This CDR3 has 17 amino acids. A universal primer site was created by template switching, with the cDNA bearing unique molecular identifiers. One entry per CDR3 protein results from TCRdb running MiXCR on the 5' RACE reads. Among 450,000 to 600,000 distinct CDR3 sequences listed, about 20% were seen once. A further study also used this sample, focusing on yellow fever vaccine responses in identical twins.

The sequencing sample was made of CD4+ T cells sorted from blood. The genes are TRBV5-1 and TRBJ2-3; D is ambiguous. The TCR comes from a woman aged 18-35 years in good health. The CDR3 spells CASSRKWQIWDTDTQYF. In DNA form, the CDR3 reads TGCGCCAGCAGCCGGAAGTGGCAGATTTGGGACACAGATACGCAGTATTTT.